This is a list of T cell receptor beta chains from one sample in a study of blood T cells in healthy people across ages. TCRdb analysed the 5' RACE reads with MiXCR anew, one entry per CDR3 protein. The profile shows 450,000 to 700,000 distinct CDR3 sequences, 25% to 30% of them singletons. Sequenced sample: blood. These receptors were taken from a woman aged 70 to 79 in good health. CDR3s include the opening cysteine and the closing phenylalanine or tryptophan. A D gene is named only where the DNA matches it firmly. Rows may omit the clone size; those that give it use once, few, many or a size class.

>NA|TRBJ1-4|few|TRBV20-1
CSAREVGATNEKLFF
TGCAGTGCTAGAGAGGTGGGGGCAACTAATGAAAAACTGTTTTTT
>NA|TRBJ1-4|NA|TRBV7-2
CASSSPGVGRKLFF
TGTGCCAGCAGCTCCCCAGGGGTTGGACGAAAACTGTTTTTT
>NA|TRBJ2-1|few|TRBV3-1
CASSQGVLSYNEQFF
TGTGCCAGCAGCCAAGGGGTCCTATCCTACAATGAGCAGTTCTTC
>TRBD2|TRBJ2-3|NA|TRBV7-2
CASSLAGGLDTQYF
TGTGCCAGCAGTCTAGCGGGGGGGCTAGATACGCAGTATTTT
>TRBD2|TRBJ2-1|NA|TRBV5-5
CASSLDGGALAWEQFF
TGTGCCAGCAGCTTGGACGGGGGGGCGCTTGCGTGGGAGCAGTTCTTC
>NA|TRBJ2-1|NA|TRBV29-1
CSVVGQGSGQFF
TGCAGCGTTGTTGGTCAGGGTTCTGGGCAGTTCTTC
>NA|TRBJ2-5|NA|TRBV25-1
CASSESHAAQYF
TGTGCCAGCAGTGAATCTCACGCGGCCCAGTACTTC
>NA|TRBJ2-1|few|TRBV6-4
CARRTDSNEQFF
TGTGCCAGACGGACAGACAGCAATGAGCAGTTCTTC
>NA|TRBJ2-2|few|TRBV3-1
CASSQEFTGELFF
TGTGCCAGCAGCCAAGAATTCACCGGGGAGCTGTTTTTT
>TRBD1|TRBJ1-1|few|TRBV18
CASSPQGAGNTEAFF
TGTGCCAGCTCACCCCAGGGGGCAGGGAACACTGAAGCTTTCTTT
>NA|TRBJ1-6|NA|TRBV7-9
CASSLTAYNSPLHF
TGTGCCAGCAGCTTAACAGCCTATAATTCACCCCTCCACTTT
>TRBD1|TRBJ1-2|many|TRBV27
CASSPGQGLGYTF
TGTGCCAGCTCCCCGGGACAGGGTCTTGGCTACACCTTC
>TRBD1|TRBJ2-7|few|TRBV7-2
CASSLRQGAQGGQYF
TGTGCCAGCAGCTTGCGACAGGGGGCCCAAGGAGGGCAGTACTTC
>TRBD2|TRBJ2-1|few|TRBV5-1
CASSRLADSSYNEQFF
TGCGCCAGCAGCCGACTAGCGGATTCCTCCTACAATGAGCAGTTCTTC
>TRBD1|TRBJ2-3|NA|TRBV20-1
CSAPGRGGLTDTQYF
TGCAGTGCCCCCGGCCGAGGGGGCCTAACAGATACGCAGTATTTT
>NA|TRBJ2-2|few|TRBV6-2/TRBV6-3
CASGLLQGTGELFF
TGTGCCAGCGGATTGCTACAGGGAACCGGGGAGCTGTTTTTT
>TRBD1|TRBJ1-6|NA|TRBV7-9
CASSLLLGQGENSPLHF
TGTGCCAGCAGCTTACTTCTCGGACAGGGCGAGAATTCACCCCTCCACTTT
>TRBD1|TRBJ1-1|NA|TRBV5-1
CASRGQVLNTEAFF
TGCGCCAGCAGGGGACAGGTTCTGAACACTGAAGCTTTCTTT
>NA|TRBJ1-1|NA|TRBV20-1
CSALTGPINTEAFF
TGCAGTGCTCTTACGGGGCCAATAAACACTGAAGCTTTCTTT
>TRBD1|TRBJ2-3|many|TRBV7-2
CASSLVIGQGTDTQYF
TGTGCCAGCAGCTTAGTAATAGGACAGGGCACAGATACGCAGTATTTT
>NA|TRBJ2-7|NA|TRBV7-9
CASSPKYEQYF
TGTGCCAGCAGCCCTAAATACGAGCAGTACTTC
>NA|TRBJ2-7|NA|TRBV5-1
CASSLTWNSGPLAF
TGCGCCAGCAGCTTGACTTGGAACTCGGGACCCCTGGCCTTC
>NA|TRBJ2-5|NA|TRBV7-2
CASNFSPGSILETQYF
TGTGCCAGCAACTTTTCTCCCGGGTCAATTCTAGAGACCCAGTACTTC
>NA|TRBJ2-4|NA|TRBV10-2
CASSEWRGNIQYF
TGCGCCAGCAGTGAGTGGCGAGGAAACATTCAGTACTTC
>NA|TRBJ1-1|few|TRBV20-1
CSAEGGGRWTEAFF
TGCAGTGCTGAGGGGGGGGGACGGTGGACTGAAGCTTTCTTT
>NA|TRBJ2-5|few|TRBV7-2
CASTPMGRFQETQYF
TGTGCCAGCACCCCTATGGGGCGGTTTCAAGAGACCCAGTACTTC
>NA|TRBJ2-3|NA|TRBV29-1
CSAMEGGTDTQYF
TGCAGCGCCATGGAAGGGGGGACAGATACGCAGTATTTT
>TRBD2|TRBJ2-5|many|TRBV4-2
CASSRRGLDLGAQYF
TGTGCCAGCAGCCGGCGGGGACTAGACCTTGGGGCCCAGTACTTC
>TRBD2|TRBJ2-2|NA|TRBV7-2
CASSFRMQTSSNTGELFF
TGTGCCAGCAGCTTCAGAATGCAGACTAGCAGCAACACCGGGGAGCTGTTTTTT
>NA|TRBJ2-2|NA|TRBV12-3/TRBV12-4
CASSPHATGELFF
TGTGCCAGCAGTCCTCATGCAACCGGGGAGCTGTTTTTT
>NA|TRBJ1-4|many|TRBV12-3/TRBV12-4
CASSTSVGKLFF
TGTGCCAGCAGCACCTCAGTGGGAAAACTGTTTTTT
>TRBD2|TRBJ2-3|once|TRBV20-1
CSTSGGAEDTQYF
TGCAGTACCTCCGGGGGGGCTGAAGATACGCAGTATTTT
>TRBD1|TRBJ1-6|few|TRBV6-6
CASRTTGGLSPLHF
TGTGCCAGTAGGACGACAGGGGGATTGTCACCCCTCCACTTT
>TRBD1|TRBJ1-3|many|TRBV4-3
CASSQENRGHGNTIYF
TGCGCCAGCAGCCAAGAGAACAGGGGGCACGGAAACACCATATATTTT
>NA|TRBJ1-1|NA|TRBV20-1
CSATTEKRRAFF
TGCAGTGCTACGACAGAGAAACGGAGGGCTTTCTTT
>TRBD1|TRBJ2-7|few|TRBV2
CASSGQGGSHEQYF
TGTGCCAGCAGTGGACAGGGGGGTTCCCACGAGCAGTACTTC
>NA|TRBJ1-3|NA|TRBV9
CASSVATASSGNTIYF
TGTGCCAGCAGCGTAGCTACGGCAAGCTCTGGAAACACCATATATTTT
>NA|TRBJ2-5|NA|TRBV20-1
CSAPRAPGEQYF
TGCAGTGCCCCTCGGGCTCCTGGGGAGCAGTACTTC
>NA|TRBJ2-4|NA|TRBV24-1
CATSDFEGGQNIQYF
TGTGCCACCAGTGATTTCGAGGGGGGGCAAAACATTCAGTACTTC
>NA|TRBJ1-1|NA|TRBV14
CASSPPGHIWAFF
TGTGCCAGCAGTCCGCCAGGACATATCTGGGCTTTCTTT
>TRBD2|TRBJ2-1|few|TRBV7-3
CASSTKLAGEQFF
TGTGCCAGCAGCACCAAACTAGCGGGAGAGCAGTTCTTC
>TRBD1|TRBJ2-5|NA|TRBV20-1
CSARDPGSGGLETQYF
TGCAGTGCTAGAGATCCCGGGTCAGGGGGCCTGGAGACCCAGTACTTC
>NA|TRBJ2-7|NA|TRBV20-1
CSATTTSYEQYF
TGCAGTGCTACCACTACAAGCTACGAGCAGTACTTC
>TRBD1|TRBJ1-2|many|TRBV12-3/TRBV12-4
CASSYRQGLDYGYTF
TGTGCCAGCAGTTATAGACAGGGCCTAGACTATGGCTACACCTTC
>TRBD1|TRBJ1-3|NA|TRBV7-8
CASSNQTGGLSGNTIYF
TGTGCCAGCAGCAACCAGACAGGGGGCCTCTCTGGAAACACCATATATTTT
>TRBD1|TRBJ1-6|NA|TRBV7-2
CASSLRTGRNSPHHF
TGTGCCAGCAGCTTACGGACAGGAAGGAATTCACCCCACCACTTT
>NA|TRBJ1-1|few|TRBV12-3/TRBV12-4
CASSFSTGAVDTEAFF
TGTGCCAGCAGTTTCTCGACGGGTGCGGTGGACACTGAAGCTTTCTTT
>NA|TRBJ1-2|NA|TRBV7-9
CASASPQWGDRMSGYTF
TGTGCCAGCGCTTCACCACAGTGGGGAGATAGAATGAGTGGCTACACCTTC
>NA|TRBJ2-1|medium-sized|TRBV2
CASFLLSYNEQFF
TGTGCCAGCTTTCTACTCTCCTACAATGAGCAGTTCTTC
>NA|TRBJ2-5|NA|TRBV29-1
CSVEDQGQETQYF
TGCAGCGTTGAAGATCAGGGACAAGAGACCCAGTACTTC
>NA|TRBJ2-5|NA|TRBV4-2
CASSRTGTDVSEQSF
TGTGCCAGCAGCAGGACCGGGACGGATGTCTCTGAGCAGTCCTTC